A single sample gave rise to the 18 T cell receptor beta chains below, sequenced in a study of T cells in Graves' hyperthyroidism and ophthalmopathy. The CDR3 regions of TCR beta were amplified from RNA transcripts. Primed by the HTBI set, a first-round RT-PCR was run on the TCR CDR3. In TCRdb, the multiplex PCR reads were re-called with MiXCR into one record per CDR3 protein. The sample includes roughly 290,000 distinct CDR3 sequences, roughly 13% of them seen just once. Sequenced input: blood. The receptors originated from a woman aged 40 to 50 with Graves' hyperthyroidism.

The table lists this clonotype with many counts. The gene calls are TRBV10-3 and TRBJ2-7; 8 bases align to TRBD1. The CDR3 spans 15 residues. The germline V gene encodes CDR1 ENHRY and CDR2 SYGVKD. Unmatched junction bases numbered 10, after V lost 2 bases and J lost 7 bases. The CDR3 is CAISEGGQGNREQYF. The CDR3 DNA is TGTGCCATCAGTGAGGGAGGACAGGGAAATCGTGAGCAGTACTTC.

This clonotype has ten or more counts. J is TRBJ2-5 and V is TRBV7-2, with D possibly TRBD2 on 7 matching bases. The CDR3 is made up of 18 amino acids. V dropped 0 bases and J dropped 4 bases, with 21 bases sitting between them. Germline values: CDR1 SGHTA, CDR2 FQGNSA. DNA for the CDR3: TGTGCCAGCAGCTTAGCGGCGGGGCGCGGGAGAGGGGGAGAGACCCAGTACTTC. It codes for CASSLAAGRGRGGETQYF. The entire variable domain, with the rest obtained from reference TRBV7-2 and TRBJ2-5, is as follows: GAGVSQSPSNKVTEKGKDVELRCDPISGHTALYWYRQSLGQGLEFLIYFQGNSAPDKSGLPSDRFSAERTGGSVSTLTIQRTQQEDSAVYLCASSLAAGRGRGGETQYFGPGTRLLVL.

This clonotype was detected ten times or more. This chain joins TRBV28 and TRBJ2-7; perhaps TRBD2 as D (6 bases). V shed 6 bases and J shed 6 bases, with 15 bases lying between them. In germline, CDR1 is MDHEN, CDR2 SYDVKM. The CDR3 runs 13 residues. The CDR3 nucleotides read TGTGCCAGCAGAACGGGACTGGTAACCGAGCAGTACTTC. As protein: CASRTGLVTEQYF.

This clonotype has at least ten counts. This chain uses TRBV2 with TRBJ1-4, with D hard to call. Germline CDR1 reads SNHLY; CDR2 reads FYNNEI. The CDR3 sequence is 16 residues long. V was trimmed by 2 bases and J by 8 bases, leaving 18 bases between them. The CDR3 reads CASSERGPGLTEKLFF. In DNA, the CDR3 is TGTGCCAGCAGTGAACGAGGCCCGGGTCTCACAGAAAAACTGTTTTTT.

This clonotype was detected ten times or more. V and J are TRBV28 and TRBJ2-7, with D perhaps matching TRBD2 (6 bases). Between the trimmed V and J ends, which lost 2 bases and 5 bases, there was a span of 13 bases. The CDR3 contains 14 residues. Looked up from germline, CDR1 is MDHEN and CDR2 is SYDVKM. The CDR3 DNA reads as TGTGCCAGCAGTTTACTAGCGACGGGAGACGAGCAGTACTTC. Translation gives CASSLLATGDEQYF.

This chain uses TRBV20-1 with TRBJ2-1; no definite D call. The V gene lost 3 bases and the J gene lost 6 bases, with 9 bases spanning the gap. The germline V gene has CDR1 DFQATT and CDR2 SNEGSKA (reference sequence). This CDR3 has 12 residues. CDR3 sequence (DNA): TGCAGTGCTAGGGTCCGACCCAATGAGCAGTTCTTC. Its translation: CSARVRPNEQFF.

The sample holds many counts of this clonotype. The gene calls are TRBV4-2 and TRBJ1-1; D is perhaps TRBD1 (6 bases). V lost 1 base to trimming and J lost 1 base, with 13 bases between them. CDR3 length: 16 amino acids. Germline V gene data show CDR1 as LGHNA and CDR2 as YNFKEQ. As DNA, the CDR3 is TGTGCCAGCAGCCAAGTACCAGACAGGTCGAACACTGAAGCTTTCTTT. It codes for CASSQVPDRSNTEAFF.

The chain has TRBV30 and TRBJ1-5, with TRBD1 matching over 7 bases. V trimming: 3 bases; J trimming: 4 bases; junction bases outside the gene matches: 3. This CDR3 has 13 residues. Looked up from germline, CDR1 is GTSNPN and CDR2 is SVGIG (reference sequence). CDR3 sequence: CAWSLQGNQPQHF. In DNA form, the CDR3 reads TGTGCCTGGAGCTTACAGGGGAATCAGCCCCAGCATTTT.

J is TRBJ2-1 and V is TRBV6-9; the D is unclear. This CDR3 comprises 16 residues. Germline V gives CDR1 MNHGY, CDR2 SVAAGI. Trimming removed 3 bases from V and 0 bases from J, with 12 bases in between. The CDR3 here is CASSYTAGASYNEQFF. The CDR3 nucleotides are TGTGCCAGCAGTTACACGGCAGGCGCCTCCTACAATGAGCAGTTCTTC.

This clonotype showed up many times. The gene calls are TRBV20-1 and TRBJ1-2; 7 positions agree with TRBD1. V dropped 3 bases and J dropped 0; count of bases not matched to a gene: 10. This CDR3 comprises 16 residues. Germline values: CDR1 DFQATT, CDR2 SNEGSKA (reference sequence). CDR3 amino acids: CSARSQGKRTNYGYTF. The CDR3 DNA reads as TGCAGTGCTAGGTCACAGGGGAAGAGGACTAACTATGGCTACACCTTC.

This clonotype was seen a handful of times. The genes are TRBV30 and TRBJ2-1; 14 bases line up with TRBD2. The germline V gene has CDR1 GTSNPN and CDR2 SVGIG (reference sequence). Trimming cost V 0 bases and J 10 bases; bases outside gene matches: 2. The CDR3 spans 14 residues. The DNA for the CDR3 is TGTGCCTGGAGTGTGGGACTAGCGGGAGTCGAGCAGTTCTTC. Its protein product is CAWSVGLAGVEQFF. Together with reference TRBV30 and TRBJ2-1, the CDR3 gives the full variable domain: SQTIHQWPATLVQPVGSPLSLECTVEGTSNPNLYWYRQAAGRGLQLLFYSVGIGQISSEVPQNLSASRPQDRQFILSSKKLLLSDSGFYLCAWSVGLAGVEQFFGPGTRLTVL.

This clonotype was seen repeatedly, ten times or more. This chain connects TRBV6-1 to TRBJ2-2; TRBD2 aligns across 14 bases. From germline, CDR1 is MNHNS and CDR2 SASEGT. The CDR3 is made up of 19 amino acids. Trimming at V came to 6 bases and at J to 7 bases, leaving 16 bases not matched to a gene. The CDR3 DNA reads as TGTGCCAGCAGCCTCAGGGGACTAGCGGGAGTAAGAAGCGACGGGGAGCTGTTTTTT. Translated: CASSLRGLAGVRSDGELFF.

This clonotype was seen repeatedly, ten times or more. The chain combines TRBV12-3 or TRBV12-4 with TRBJ2-4; D might be TRBD2 (5 bases). The CDR3 has 15 amino acids. Trimming took off 3 bases at V and 4 bases at J, with 13 bases between the two ends. CDR3 nucleotide sequence: TGTGCCAGCAGTTTCCGGACCCGAGGGAAAAACATTCAGTACTTC. It specifies CASSFRTRGKNIQYF.

This clonotype is a singleton in its sample. At one end the junction does not follow the germline gene, possibly because of a read error. The genes are TRBV5-1 and TRBJ2-1; the match to TRBD2 covers 14 bases. Per the germline V gene, CDR1 is SGHRS and CDR2 is YFSETQ. The CDR3 consists of 17 residues. This CDR3 is CASSVGTSGGSYNEQFF. The CDR3 coding sequence is TGTGCCAGCAGCGTTGGGACTAGCGGGGGCTCCTACAATGAGCAGTTCTTC.

This clonotype has more than one count but fewer than ten. The V gene is TRBV5-1, the J gene TRBJ1-3; the D is unclear. V was trimmed by 7 bases and J by 0 bases, leaving 11 bases between them. Germline-derived CDR1 and CDR2 are SGHRS and YFSETQ. The CDR3 has 14 amino acids. The CDR3 is CASGKTDSGNTIYF. DNA of the CDR3: TGCGCCAGCGGAAAGACTGACTCTGGAAACACCATATATTTT.

In its sample, this clonotype was seen many times. The chain uses TRBV15 and TRBJ2-5, with 16 bases identical to TRBD2. CDR3 length: 19 amino acids. The germline gives CDR1 LNHNV, CDR2 YYDKDF (reference sequence). The ends lost 2 bases at V and 5 bases at J; junction bases unmatched: 11. The CDR3 spells CATSRWGTSGRAKSETQYF. CDR3 in DNA: TGTGCCACCAGCAGATGGGGGACTAGCGGGAGGGCTAAGTCTGAGACCCAGTACTTC.

This clonotype was seen a few times. The gene calls are TRBV4-2 and TRBJ1-2; D possibly corresponds to TRBD1 (5 bases). V was cut by 0 bases and J by 5 bases, with 10 bases left in between. Germline CDR1 is LGHNA and CDR2 is YNFKEQ. This CDR3 is 14 amino acids long. CDR3 loop: CASSQDGRDYGYTF. DNA for the CDR3: TGTGCCAGCAGCCAAGACGGCAGGGATTATGGCTACACCTTC.

This clonotype was seen many times. This chain connects TRBV6-1 to TRBJ2-5; D is ambiguous. This CDR3 has 10 amino acids. The V and J ends lost 10 bases and 5 bases respectively, with 8 bases between them. Germline-derived CDR1 and CDR2 are MNHNS and SASEGT. CDR3 sequence (DNA): TGTGCCACCCAATGGGAGACCCAGTACTTC. As protein: CATQWETQYF.